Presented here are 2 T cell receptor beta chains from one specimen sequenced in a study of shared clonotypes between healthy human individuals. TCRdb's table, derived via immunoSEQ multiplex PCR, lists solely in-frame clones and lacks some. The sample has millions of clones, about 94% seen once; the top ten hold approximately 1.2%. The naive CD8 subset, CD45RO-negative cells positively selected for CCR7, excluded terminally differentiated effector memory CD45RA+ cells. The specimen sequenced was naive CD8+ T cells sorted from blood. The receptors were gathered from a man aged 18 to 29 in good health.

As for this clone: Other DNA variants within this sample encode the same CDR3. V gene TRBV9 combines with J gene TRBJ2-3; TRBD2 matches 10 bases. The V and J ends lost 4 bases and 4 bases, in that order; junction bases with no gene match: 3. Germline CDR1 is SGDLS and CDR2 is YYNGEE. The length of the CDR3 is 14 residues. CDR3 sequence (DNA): TGTGCCAGCAGCTTAGCGGGAGGTGCAGATACGCAGTATTTT. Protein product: CASSLAGGADTQYF.

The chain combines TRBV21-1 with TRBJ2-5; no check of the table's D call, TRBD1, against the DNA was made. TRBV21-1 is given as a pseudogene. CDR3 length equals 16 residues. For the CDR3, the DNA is TGTGCCAGCAGCGCTTCCCGGGACAGGGATCAAGAGACCCAGTACTTC. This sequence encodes CASSASRDRDQETQYF.